A single sample gave rise to the 17 T cell receptor beta chains below, sequenced in a study of blood T cell repertoires in COVID-19. Here immunoSEQ multiplex PCR was the method, and the copy in TCRdb shows in-frame clones only, minus some. The table includes some 140,000 clones, 65% to 90% detected once. The sequenced material came from peripheral blood. All receptors come from a woman aged 55-75 years with active or convalescent COVID-19.

This clone was recorded once. The rearrangement links TRBV9 to TRBJ2-7; 9 bases line up with TRBD1. The CDR3 consists of 15 residues. J gave up 2 bases and V 0 bases, and 3 bases lay outside the gene matches. Germline values: CDR1 SGDLS, CDR2 YYNGEE. CDR3: CASSVGQGGTYEQYF. In DNA form, the CDR3 reads TGTGCCAGCAGCGTAGGACAGGGGGGAACCTACGAGCAGTACTTC.

This clone was recorded once. Other DNA sequences in this specimen translate into the identical CDR3. The V call is TRBV5-4, the J call TRBJ2-2, with TRBD1 matching over 8 bases. Germline V gene sequence: CDR1 SGHNT, CDR2 YYREEE (reference sequence). V lost 4 bases and J lost 0; bases outside the gene matches: 2. The CDR3 loop spans 15 amino acids. The CDR3: CASSRQGSNTGELFF. In nucleotides, the CDR3 is TGTGCCAGCAGCCGACAGGGGTCGAACACCGGGGAGCTGTTTTTT. The whole variable domain, filled in from reference TRBV5-4 and TRBJ2-2, reads ETGVTQSPTHLIKTRGQQVTLRCSSQSGHNTVSWYQQALGQGPQFIFQYYREEENGRGNFPPRFSGLQFPNYSSELNVNALELDDSALYLCASSRQGSNTGELFFGEGSRLTVL.

This clone has only one observation. The chain recombines TRBV9 with TRBJ2-1; 10 bases map to TRBD2. The CDR3 extends over 15 amino acids. V gave up 4 bases and J gave up 2 bases; unmatched junction bases: 3. CDR1 and CDR2 from the germline V gene are SGDLS and YYNGEE. The DNA of the CDR3 is TGTGCCAGCAGCTACACTAGCGGGGCCTACAATGAGCAGTTCTTC. Translating it yields CASSYTSGAYNEQFF.

This clone was seen more than once but under ten times. The chain is built from TRBV27 and TRBJ2-7, with TRBD1 matching 8 bases. This CDR3 has 16 amino acids. Trimming at V came to 7 bases and at J to 1 base, leaving 12 bases not matched to a gene. The germline CDR1 and CDR2 sequences are MNHEY and SMNVEV (reference sequence). The CDR3 protein is CASTHSVGQVSYEQYF. CDR3 nucleotides: TGTGCCAGCACTCATTCCGTGGGACAGGTATCCTACGAGCAGTACTTC.

J is TRBJ1-1 and V is TRBV10-1; maybe TRBD1 (6 bases). V was cut by 2 bases and J by 1 base, with 11 bases left in between. The CDR3 runs 15 residues. CDR1 is WNHNN, CDR2 SYGVQD, per germline (reference sequence). This CDR3 reads CASSEGPTGNTEAFF. The CDR3 DNA is TGCGCCAGCAGTGAGGGCCCGACAGGGAACACTGAAGCTTTCTTT.

The sample holds a few counts of this clone. The chain employs TRBV14 and TRBJ1-1; D perhaps matches TRBD1 (5 bases). Germline V gives CDR1 SGHDN, CDR2 FVKESK. The CDR3 loop spans 15 amino acids. The V gene lost 5 bases and the J gene lost 0 bases, with 13 bases spanning the gap. For the CDR3, the DNA is TGTGCCAGCAGCAGCGGGACGAGAGTGAACACTGAAGCTTTCTTT. It yields the protein CASSSGTRVNTEAFF.

The V call is TRBV19, the J call TRBJ1-2; TRBD1 is a possible D gene (6 bases). Trimming took off 4 bases at V and 4 bases at J, with 19 bases between the two ends. The CDR3 spans 16 residues. Germline V gene sequence: CDR1 LNHDA, CDR2 SQIVND (reference sequence). CDR3 protein: CASSTRTEGVTYGYTF. In nucleotides, the CDR3 is TGTGCCAGTAGTACCCGGACAGAAGGGGTAACCTATGGCTACACCTTC.

The V gene is TRBV6-6, the J gene TRBJ1-3, with 8 positions matching TRBD1. The CDR3 consists of 14 residues. Germline V gives CDR1 MNHNY, CDR2 SVGAGI (reference sequence). V lost 5 bases, J lost 6 bases, and 6 bases stayed unmatched. The CDR3 region is CASSPRGQENTIYF. The CDR3 DNA reads as TGTGCCAGCAGTCCCAGGGGGCAAGAAAACACCATATATTTT.

The V and J genes are TRBV28 and TRBJ1-2; possibly TRBD1 for D (6 bases). This CDR3 has 13 amino acids. Trimming took 3 bases from V and 7 from J, leaving 12 bases between them. Germline values: CDR1 MDHEN, CDR2 SYDVKM. CDR3: CASSLAGASGYTF. Written as DNA, the CDR3 is TGTGCCAGCAGTTTGGCGGGGGCGAGTGGCTACACCTTC.

This chain links TRBV6-2 or TRBV6-3 with TRBJ1-1, with 11 positions matching TRBD1. The CDR3 is 16 amino acids. Trimming removed 6 bases from V and 4 bases from J; junction bases left unmatched: 10. Germline lookup yields CDR1 MNHEY and CDR2 SVGEGT. The CDR3 here is CASSSGQGGYSTEAFF. Here the CDR3 DNA reads TGTGCCAGCAGCTCGGGACAGGGGGGTTATAGCACTGAAGCTTTCTTT.

The chain employs TRBV15 and TRBJ2-2; 9 positions match TRBD1. Trimming took 0 bases from V and 3 from J; bases not matched to a gene: 2. Germline V gene sequence: CDR1 LNHNV, CDR2 YYDKDF (reference sequence). The CDR3 is 16 amino acids. CDR3 residues: CATSRETGGDTGELFF. CDR3 bases: TGTGCCACCAGCAGAGAAACAGGGGGCGACACCGGGGAGCTGTTTTTT.

This rearrangement joins TRBV7-2 to TRBJ2-5; 12 bases match TRBD2. Germline V gene data show CDR1 as SGHTA and CDR2 as FQGNSA. V lost 4 bases to trimming and J lost 1 base; unmatched junction nucleotides: 4. The CDR3 has 16 amino acids. The CDR3 region has the DNA TGTGCCAGCAGCTCGACTAGCGGGGGACCCCAAGAGACCCAGTACTTC. Translating it yields CASSSTSGGPQETQYF.

The chain employs TRBV30 and TRBJ1-4, with TRBD1 as a possible D gene (6 bases). The CDR3 is 15 amino acids. Trimming cost V 3 bases and J 5 bases, with 16 bases left between them. CDR1 GTSNPN and CDR2 SVGIG come from the germline V gene (reference sequence). CDR3 sequence reads: CAWSPRGGRNEKLFF. CDR3 nucleotide sequence: TGTGCCTGGAGCCCCCGGGGGGGGCGAAATGAAAAACTGTTTTTT.

This clone has just a few counts. The chain employs TRBV28 and TRBJ2-7, with a tentative D call TRBD2 (6 bases). This CDR3 is built from 13 residues. Germline V gene data show CDR1 as MDHEN and CDR2 as SYDVKM. V shed 6 bases and J shed 2 bases, with 11 bases lying between them. This chain's CDR3 is CASSGGAPYEQYF. In DNA, the CDR3 is TGTGCCAGCAGCGGCGGGGCCCCCTACGAGCAGTACTTC.

The chain is built from TRBV7-2 and TRBJ1-4; D call uncertain. Germline V gives CDR1 SGHTA, CDR2 FQGNSA. The CDR3 runs to 15 residues. V lost 7 bases to trimming and J lost 5 bases, with 17 bases between them. CDR3 region: CASTLARGLNEKLFF. DNA for the CDR3: TGTGCCAGCACCCTAGCCCGGGGATTAAATGAAAAACTGTTTTTT.

The rearrangement uses TRBV7-3 and TRBJ2-1; 9 bases match TRBD1. The CDR3 consists of 15 residues. J lost 7 bases, V lost 4 bases, and 8 bases had no gene match. CDR1 and CDR2 (germline): SGHTA, FQGTGA. CDR3 sequence: CASSSDPTGGNEQFF. Written as DNA, the CDR3 is TGTGCCAGCAGCTCTGATCCGACAGGGGGAAATGAGCAGTTCTTC.

This rearrangement joins TRBV7-2 to TRBJ2-1, with 13 positions matching TRBD2. Germline V lookup: CDR1 SGHTA, CDR2 FQGNSA. The CDR3 length is 19 residues. The trim removed 1 base at V and 8 bases at J, leaving 14 bases unmatched. The CDR3 reads CASSLELAGGYKKADEQFF. Written as DNA, the CDR3 is TGTGCCAGCAGCTTAGAACTAGCGGGAGGGTATAAAAAGGCGGATGAGCAGTTCTTC. The full variable domain, in which reference TRBV7-2 and TRBJ2-1 provide the parts outside the CDR3, is GAGVSQSPSNKVTEKGKDVELRCDPISGHTALYWYRQSLGQGLEFLIYFQGNSAPDKSGLPSDRFSAERTGGSVSTLTIQRTQQEDSAVYLCASSLELAGGYKKADEQFFGPGTRLTVL.